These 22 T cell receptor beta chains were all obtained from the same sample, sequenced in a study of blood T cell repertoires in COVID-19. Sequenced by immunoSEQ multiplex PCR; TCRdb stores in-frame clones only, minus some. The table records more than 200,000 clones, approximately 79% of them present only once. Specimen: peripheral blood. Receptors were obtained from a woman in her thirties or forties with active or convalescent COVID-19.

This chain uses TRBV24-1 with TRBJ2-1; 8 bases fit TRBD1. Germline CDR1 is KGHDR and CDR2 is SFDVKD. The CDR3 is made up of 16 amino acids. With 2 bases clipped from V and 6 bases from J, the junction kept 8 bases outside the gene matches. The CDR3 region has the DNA TGTGCCACCAGTGATTGGACAGGGTCAGGAGGCAATGAGCAGTTCTTC. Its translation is CATSDWTGSGGNEQFF.

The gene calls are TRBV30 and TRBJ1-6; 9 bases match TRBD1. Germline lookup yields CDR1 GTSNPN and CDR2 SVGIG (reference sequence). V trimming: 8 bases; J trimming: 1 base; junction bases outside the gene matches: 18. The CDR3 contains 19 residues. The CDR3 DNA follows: TGTGCCACAACGCGCCGGGACAGGGACCAATGGTCCTATAATTCACCCCTCCACTTT. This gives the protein CATTRRDRDQWSYNSPLHF.

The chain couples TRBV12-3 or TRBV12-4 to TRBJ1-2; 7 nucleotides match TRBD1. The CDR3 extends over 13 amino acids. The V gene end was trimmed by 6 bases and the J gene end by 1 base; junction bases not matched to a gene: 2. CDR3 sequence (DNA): TGTGCCAGCAGGGGACAGCTTAACTATGGCTACACCTTC. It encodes CASRGQLNYGYTF.

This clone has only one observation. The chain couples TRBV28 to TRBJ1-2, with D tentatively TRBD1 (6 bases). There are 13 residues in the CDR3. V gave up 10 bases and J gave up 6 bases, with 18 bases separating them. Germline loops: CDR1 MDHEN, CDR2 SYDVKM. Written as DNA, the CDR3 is TGTGCCACCCCCGGGAGGGGGAGAAATGGCTACACCTTC. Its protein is CATPGRGRNGYTF.

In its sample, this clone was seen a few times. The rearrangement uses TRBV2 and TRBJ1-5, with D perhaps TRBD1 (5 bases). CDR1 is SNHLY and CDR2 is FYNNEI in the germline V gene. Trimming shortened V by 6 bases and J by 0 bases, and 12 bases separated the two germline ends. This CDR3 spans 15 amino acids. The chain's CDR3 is CASSLRQYSNQPQHF. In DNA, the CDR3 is TGTGCCAGCAGCTTAAGACAGTATAGCAATCAGCCCCAGCATTTT. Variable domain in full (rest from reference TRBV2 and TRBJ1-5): EPEVTQTPSHQVTQMGQEVILRCVPISNHLYFYWYRQILGQKVEFLVSFYNNEISEKSEIFDDQFSVERPDGSNFTLKIRSTKLEDSAMYFCASSLRQYSNQPQHFGDGTRLSIL.

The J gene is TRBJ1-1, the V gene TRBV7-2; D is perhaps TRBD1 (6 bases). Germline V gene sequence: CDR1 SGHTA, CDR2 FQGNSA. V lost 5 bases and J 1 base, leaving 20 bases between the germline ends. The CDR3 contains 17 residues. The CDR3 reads CASSTPMWTASNTEAFF. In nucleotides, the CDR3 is TGTGCCAGCAGCACACCCATGTGGACAGCCTCGAACACTGAAGCTTTCTTT.

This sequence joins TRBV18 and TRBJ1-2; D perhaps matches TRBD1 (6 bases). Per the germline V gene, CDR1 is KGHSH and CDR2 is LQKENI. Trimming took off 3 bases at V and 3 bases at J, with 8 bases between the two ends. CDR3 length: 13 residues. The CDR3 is CASSPGQYYGYTF. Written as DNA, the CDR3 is TGTGCCAGCTCACCCGGACAGTACTATGGCTACACCTTC.

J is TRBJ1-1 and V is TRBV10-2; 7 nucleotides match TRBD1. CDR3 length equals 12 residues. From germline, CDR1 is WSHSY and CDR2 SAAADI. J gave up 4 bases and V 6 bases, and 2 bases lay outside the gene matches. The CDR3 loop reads CASRHRGTEAFF. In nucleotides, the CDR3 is TGCGCCAGCAGACACAGGGGCACTGAAGCTTTCTTT.

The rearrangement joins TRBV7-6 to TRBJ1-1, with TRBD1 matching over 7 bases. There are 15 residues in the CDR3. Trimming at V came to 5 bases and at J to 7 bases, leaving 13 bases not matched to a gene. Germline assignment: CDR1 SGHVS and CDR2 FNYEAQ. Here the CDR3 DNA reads TGTGCCAGCAGCCCCAACAGGGGCCTAGACGTTGAAGCTTTCTTT. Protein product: CASSPNRGLDVEAFF.

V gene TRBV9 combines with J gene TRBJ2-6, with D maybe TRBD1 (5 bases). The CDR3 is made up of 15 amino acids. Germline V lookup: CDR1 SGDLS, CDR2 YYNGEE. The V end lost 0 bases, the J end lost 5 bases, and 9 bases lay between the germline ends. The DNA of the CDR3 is TGTGCCAGCAGCGTAGAACAGGCTAGGGCCAACGTCCTGACTTTC. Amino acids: CASSVEQARANVLTF.

The CDR3 region has the DNA TGTGCCAGCAGCCGTGACAGGGCTGAGTCCTACGAGCAGTACTTC. Translated: CASSRDRAESYEQYF. The chain recombines TRBV5-4 with TRBJ2-7; TRBD1 matches 7 bases. Germline V CDR1 and CDR2: SGHNT, YYREEE (reference sequence). The CDR3 is made up of 15 amino acids. V lost 4 bases, J lost 1 base, and 8 bases stayed unmatched.

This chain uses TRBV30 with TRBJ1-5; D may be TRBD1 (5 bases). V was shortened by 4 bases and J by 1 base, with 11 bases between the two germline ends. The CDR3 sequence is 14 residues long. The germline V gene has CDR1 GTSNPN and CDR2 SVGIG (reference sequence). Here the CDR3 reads CAWKGTQSNQPQHF. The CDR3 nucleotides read TGTGCCTGGAAAGGGACTCAGAGCAATCAGCCCCAGCATTTT.

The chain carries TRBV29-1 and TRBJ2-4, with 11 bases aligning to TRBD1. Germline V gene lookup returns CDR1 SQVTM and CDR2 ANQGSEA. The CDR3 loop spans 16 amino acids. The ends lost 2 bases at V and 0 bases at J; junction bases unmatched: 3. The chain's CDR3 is CSVEQGQGVAKNIQYF. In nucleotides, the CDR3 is TGCAGCGTTGAACAGGGACAGGGGGTAGCCAAAAACATTCAGTACTTC.

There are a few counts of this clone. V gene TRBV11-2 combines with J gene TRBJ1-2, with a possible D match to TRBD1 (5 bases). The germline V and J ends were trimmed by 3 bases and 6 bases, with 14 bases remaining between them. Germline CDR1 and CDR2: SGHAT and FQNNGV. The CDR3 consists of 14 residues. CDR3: CASSFGGGGNGYTF. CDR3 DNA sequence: TGTGCCAGCAGCTTCGGCGGCGGGGGGAATGGCTACACCTTC.

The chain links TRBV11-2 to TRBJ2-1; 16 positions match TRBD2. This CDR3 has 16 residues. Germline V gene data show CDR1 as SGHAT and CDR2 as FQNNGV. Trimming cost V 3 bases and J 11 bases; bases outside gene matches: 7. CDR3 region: CASSLFGTSGGGQQFF. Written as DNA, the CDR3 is TGTGCCAGCAGCTTGTTCGGGACTAGCGGGGGGGGACAGCAGTTCTTC.

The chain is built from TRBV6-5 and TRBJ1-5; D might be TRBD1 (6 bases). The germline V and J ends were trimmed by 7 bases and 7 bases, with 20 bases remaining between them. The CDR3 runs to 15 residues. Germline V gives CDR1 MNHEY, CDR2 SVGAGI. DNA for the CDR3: TGTGCCAGCACCCCGGGGGGGGGCACACGGCAGCCCCAGCATTTT. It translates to CASTPGGGTRQPQHF.

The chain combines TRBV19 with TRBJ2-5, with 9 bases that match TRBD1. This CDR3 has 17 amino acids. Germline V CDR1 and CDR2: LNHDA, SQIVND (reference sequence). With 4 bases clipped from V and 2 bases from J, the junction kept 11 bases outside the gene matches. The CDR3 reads CASSKGTGPMGQETQYF. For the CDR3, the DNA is TGTGCCAGTAGTAAAGGGACAGGGCCTATGGGACAAGAGACCCAGTACTTC.

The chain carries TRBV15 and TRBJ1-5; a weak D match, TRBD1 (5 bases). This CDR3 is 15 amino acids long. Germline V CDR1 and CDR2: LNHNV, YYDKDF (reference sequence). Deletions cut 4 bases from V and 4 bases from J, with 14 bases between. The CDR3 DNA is TGTGCCACCAGCAACCGGAGGGAGGGGAATCAGCCCCAGCATTTT. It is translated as CATSNRREGNQPQHF.

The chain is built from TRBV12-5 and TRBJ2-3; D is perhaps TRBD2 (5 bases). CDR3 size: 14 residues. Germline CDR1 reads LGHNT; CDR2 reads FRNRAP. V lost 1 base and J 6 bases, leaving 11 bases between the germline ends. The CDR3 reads CASGLAGSADTQYF. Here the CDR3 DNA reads TGTGCTAGTGGTTTGGCGGGGAGTGCGGATACGCAGTATTTT.

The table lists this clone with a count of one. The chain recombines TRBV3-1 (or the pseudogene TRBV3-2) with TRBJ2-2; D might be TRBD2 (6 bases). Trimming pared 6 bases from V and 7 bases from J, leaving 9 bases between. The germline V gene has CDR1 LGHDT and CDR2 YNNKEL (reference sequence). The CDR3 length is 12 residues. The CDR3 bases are TGTGCCAGCAGACAGGAGGGCGGGGAGCTGTTTTTT. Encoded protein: CASRQEGGELFF.

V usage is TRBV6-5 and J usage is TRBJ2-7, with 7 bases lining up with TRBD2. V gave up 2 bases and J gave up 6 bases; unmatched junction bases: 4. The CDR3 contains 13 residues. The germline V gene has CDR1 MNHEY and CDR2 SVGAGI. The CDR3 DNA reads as TGTGCCAGCAGTTACGGGAGGGGAGGCGAGCAGTACGTC. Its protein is CASSYGRGGEQYV.

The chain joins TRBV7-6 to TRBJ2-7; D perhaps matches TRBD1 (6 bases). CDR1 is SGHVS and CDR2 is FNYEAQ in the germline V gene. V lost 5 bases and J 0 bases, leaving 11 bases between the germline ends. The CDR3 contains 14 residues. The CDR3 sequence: CASSRSGASYEQYF. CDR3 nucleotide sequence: TGTGCCAGCAGCCGATCAGGGGCCTCCTACGAGCAGTACTTC. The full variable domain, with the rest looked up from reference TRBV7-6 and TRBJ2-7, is GAGVSQSPRYKVTKRGQDVALRCDPISGHVSLYWYRQALGQGPEFLTYFNYEAQQDKSGLPNDRFSAERPEGSISTLTIQRTEQRDSAMYRCASSRSGASYEQYFGPGTRLTVT.